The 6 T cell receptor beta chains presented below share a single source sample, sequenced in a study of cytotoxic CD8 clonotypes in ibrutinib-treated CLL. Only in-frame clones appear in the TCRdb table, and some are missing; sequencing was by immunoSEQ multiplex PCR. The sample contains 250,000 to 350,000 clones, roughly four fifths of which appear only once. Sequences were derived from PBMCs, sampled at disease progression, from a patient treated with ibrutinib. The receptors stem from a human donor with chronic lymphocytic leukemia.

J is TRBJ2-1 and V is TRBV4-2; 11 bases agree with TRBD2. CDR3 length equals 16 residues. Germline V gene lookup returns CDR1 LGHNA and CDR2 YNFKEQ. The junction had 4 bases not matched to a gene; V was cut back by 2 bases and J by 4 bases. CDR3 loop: CASSQPRTSGYNEQFF. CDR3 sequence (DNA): TGTGCCAGCAGCCAACCGAGGACTAGCGGGTACAATGAGCAGTTCTTC.

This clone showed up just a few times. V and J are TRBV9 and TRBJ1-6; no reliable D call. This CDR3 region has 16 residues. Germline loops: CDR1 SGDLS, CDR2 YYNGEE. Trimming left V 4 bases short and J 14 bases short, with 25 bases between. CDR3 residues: CASSPPVKSGPPALHF. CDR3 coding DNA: TGTGCCAGCAGCCCCCCTGTCAAGAGTGGGCCGCCGGCCCTCCACTTT.

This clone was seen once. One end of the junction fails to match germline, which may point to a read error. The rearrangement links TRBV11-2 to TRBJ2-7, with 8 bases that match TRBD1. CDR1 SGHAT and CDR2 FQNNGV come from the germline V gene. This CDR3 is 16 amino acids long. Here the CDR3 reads CVSSLRGTGHSYEQYF. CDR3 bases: TGTGTCAGCAGCTTACGGGGGACAGGCCACTCCTACGAGCAGTACTTC.

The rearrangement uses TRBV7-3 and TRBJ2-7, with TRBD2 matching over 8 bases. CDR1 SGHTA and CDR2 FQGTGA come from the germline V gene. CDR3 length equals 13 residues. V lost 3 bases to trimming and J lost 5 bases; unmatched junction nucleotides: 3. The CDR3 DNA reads TGTGCCAGCAGCTTCGGCGGGAGGAACGAGCAGTACTTC. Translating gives CASSFGGRNEQYF.

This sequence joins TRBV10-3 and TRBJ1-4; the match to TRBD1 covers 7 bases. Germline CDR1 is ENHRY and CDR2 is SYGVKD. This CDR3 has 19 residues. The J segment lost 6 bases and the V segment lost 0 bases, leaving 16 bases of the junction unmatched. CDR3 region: CAISESQQGGGSVDEKLFF. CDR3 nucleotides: TGTGCCATCAGTGAGTCGCAACAGGGAGGGGGCTCGGTAGATGAAAAACTGTTTTTT.

The CDR3 nucleotides are TGTGCCAGCAGCTTCAGAGGCCCGTCTGGCTACACCTTC. This encodes CASSFRGPSGYTF. The chain joins TRBV5-6 to TRBJ1-2, with D uncertain. The CDR3 length is 13 residues. Germline CDR1 reads SGHDT; CDR2 reads YYEEEE. V lost 2 bases and J lost 7, with 12 bases in between.